The 21 T cell receptor beta chains reported below all come from one sample, sequenced in a study of blood T cell repertoires in COVID-19 (dated by TCRdb to the early 2020s). Library preparation was by the immunoSEQ multiplex PCR assay. TCRdb stores this immuneACCESS table with in-frame sequences only. Part of the clones is absent; in the studies checked, under half of the shortfall reflects unresolved V genes, and no reason is known for the rest. This sample has under 150,000 clones in its table, and around 80% of those were observed once. Around 1.9% of the sample is held by the ten biggest clonotypes. What was sequenced was peripheral blood. The receptor source for this set is a man between 65 and 85 years old with acute or convalescent COVID-19.

The chain carries TRBV5-1 and TRBJ1-1; TRBD1 agrees at 7 bases. CDR1 and CDR2 (germline): SGHRS, YFSETQ. V lost 2 bases, J lost 0 bases, and 1 base stayed unmatched. The CDR3 extends over 14 amino acids. The CDR3: CASSFDRVNTEAFF. CDR3 sequence (DNA): TGCGCCAGCAGCTTTGACAGGGTGAACACTGAAGCTTTCTTT.

This clone has only one observation. The V and J genes are TRBV11-2 and TRBJ1-1; a possible D gene is TRBD1 (5 bases). Per the germline V gene, CDR1 is SGHAT and CDR2 is FQNNGV. The CDR3 contains 14 residues. V lost 2 bases and J 7 bases, leaving 14 bases between the germline ends. CDR3 amino acids: CASSLSGGGFEAFF. As DNA, the CDR3 is TGTGCCAGCAGCTTAAGCGGGGGAGGGTTTGAAGCTTTCTTT.

This clone was seen a single time. The chain is built from TRBV6-5 and TRBJ1-6; the match to TRBD1 covers 7 bases. J gave up 8 bases and V 6 bases, and 7 bases lay outside the gene matches. Germline V gives CDR1 MNHEY, CDR2 SVGAGI. CDR3 size: 14 residues. The CDR3, as DNA: TGTGCCAGCAGGTCCGGGACAGCTGATTCACCCCTCCACTTT. It encodes CASRSGTADSPLHF.

CDR3 nucleotides: TGTGCCAGTAGTACCCAGGGGGGCACTGAAGCTTTCTTT. It is translated as CASSTQGGTEAFF. The J gene is TRBJ1-1, the V gene TRBV19, with TRBD1 matching 7 bases. After removal of 4 bases from V and 4 bases from J, the junction contained 3 bases not matched to a gene. Germline V gene data show CDR1 as LNHDA and CDR2 as SQIVND (reference sequence). The CDR3 has 13 residues.

This clone was recorded only once. The rearrangement links TRBV5-1 to TRBJ2-1; possible D gene TRBD1, 5 bases. Per germline, CDR1 SGHRS and CDR2 YFSETQ. V shed 4 bases and J shed 15 bases, with 17 bases lying between them. The CDR3 extends over 12 amino acids. The CDR3 region has the DNA TGCGCCAGCAGCCAAGGGGTGCCTCCATGGTTCTTC. As protein: CASSQGVPPWFF.

The chain employs TRBV6-5 and TRBJ2-7; 10 bases match TRBD2. Germline CDR1 reads MNHEY; CDR2 reads SVGAGI. The CDR3 runs 14 residues. Trimming took 6 bases from V and 4 from J; bases not matched to a gene: 6. CDR3 loop: CASRVLAGRYEQYF. CDR3 coding DNA: TGTGCCAGCAGGGTACTAGCGGGGCGGTACGAGCAGTACTTC.

This chain uses TRBV28 with TRBJ1-5, with TRBD1 identical over 10 bases. The CDR3 consists of 16 residues. After removal of 6 bases from V and 5 bases from J, the junction contained 10 bases not matched to a gene. Germline V gene sequence: CDR1 MDHEN, CDR2 SYDVKM. CDR3 sequence: CASRTWTGGGHQPQHF. CDR3 in DNA: TGTGCCAGCAGAACCTGGACAGGGGGAGGCCATCAGCCCCAGCATTTT.

The chain links TRBV2 to TRBJ2-1; a weak D match, TRBD1 (5 bases). The germline gives CDR1 SNHLY, CDR2 FYNNEI. The CDR3 has 14 amino acids. The germline V and J ends were trimmed by 2 bases and 9 bases, with 14 bases remaining between them. The CDR3 reads CASSEQGLGSEQFF. Here the CDR3 DNA reads TGTGCCAGCAGTGAACAGGGATTGGGCTCTGAGCAGTTCTTC.

J is TRBJ2-1 and V is TRBV6-2 or TRBV6-3, with 7 bases that match TRBD2. This CDR3 has 13 residues. Germline V gene sequence: CDR1 MNHEY, CDR2 SVGEGT. V lost 4 bases, J lost 8 bases, and 5 bases stayed unmatched. DNA for the CDR3: TGTGCCAGCAGTTCGCGGGGGAGGCATGAGCAGTTCTTC. Protein product: CASSSRGRHEQFF.

The chain joins TRBV5-6 to TRBJ1-5; 7 bases match TRBD1. The CDR3 is 15 amino acids. Looked up from germline, CDR1 is SGHDT and CDR2 is YYEEEE. The junction had 6 bases not matched to a gene; V was cut back by 1 base and J by 5 bases. Here the CDR3 reads CASSLSYTGDQPQHF. The DNA for the CDR3 is TGTGCCAGCAGCTTGTCCTACACAGGGGATCAGCCCCAGCATTTT.

The V and J genes are TRBV2 and TRBJ1-2, with D uncertain. CDR1 SNHLY and CDR2 FYNNEI come from the germline V gene. With 5 bases removed from V and 0 bases from J, the gap between germline ends came to 7 bases. CDR3 length equals 13 residues. The CDR3 DNA sequence: TGTGCCAGCAGTCTCGTCCCTAACTATGGCTACACCTTC. Translated, it gives CASSLVPNYGYTF.

The chain employs TRBV30 and TRBJ1-6; possibly TRBD1 for D (6 bases). CDR1 and CDR2 from the germline V gene are GTSNPN and SVGIG (reference sequence). The CDR3 length is 14 residues. V was pared by 3 bases and J by 4 bases, with 10 bases between. DNA of the CDR3: TGTGCCTGGAGCGCGACAGGTTATAATTCACCCCTCCACTTT. Protein sequence: CAWSATGYNSPLHF.

This clone was counted only a few times. This sequence joins TRBV5-1 and TRBJ1-4; 7 bases map to TRBD1. Germline-derived CDR1 and CDR2 are SGHRS and YFSETQ. The CDR3 length is 15 residues. Losses at the gene ends were 5 bases for V and 3 bases for J; bases not matched to a gene: 7. CDR3 sequence: CASRPTGASNEKLFF. The CDR3 nucleotides read TGCGCCAGCAGGCCCACAGGGGCGTCTAATGAAAAACTGTTTTTT.

Here the CDR3 reads CASSSGTTYEQYF. Written as DNA, the CDR3 is TGTGCCAGTAGTAGCGGGACCACCTACGAGCAGTACTTC. This chain connects TRBV6-1 to TRBJ2-7, with 8 bases fitting TRBD2. After removal of 9 bases from V and 2 bases from J, the junction contained 6 bases not matched to a gene. The CDR3 contains 13 residues. The germline gives CDR1 MNHNS, CDR2 SASEGT.

The chain couples TRBV5-1 to TRBJ1-4; D perhaps matches TRBD1 (6 bases). Germline V gene data show CDR1 as SGHRS and CDR2 as YFSETQ. This CDR3 region has 17 residues. The V end lost 3 bases, the J end lost 5 bases, and 20 bases lay between the germline ends. This CDR3 is CASSWQASGVGNEKLFF. The CDR3 DNA reads TGCGCCAGCAGCTGGCAAGCCTCAGGGGTGGGGAATGAAAAACTGTTTTTT.

This clone was detected once. The chain recombines TRBV11-2 with TRBJ1-1; D gene ambiguous. The CDR3 extends over 13 amino acids. Germline V lookup: CDR1 SGHAT, CDR2 FQNNGV. V shed 3 bases and J shed 2 bases, with 7 bases lying between them. Here the CDR3 reads CASSFSLNTEAFF. For the CDR3, the DNA is TGTGCCAGCAGCTTTTCCCTAAACACTGAAGCTTTCTTT.

The V gene is TRBV6-5, the J gene TRBJ1-4; D unresolved. The length of the CDR3 is 14 residues. V was pared by 5 bases and J by 0 bases, with 7 bases between. CDR1 is MNHEY, CDR2 SVGAGI, per germline. DNA for the CDR3: TGTGCCAGCAGTATCGGGACAACTAATGAAAAACTGTTTTTT. This gives the protein CASSIGTTNEKLFF.

The chain is built from TRBV4-1 and TRBJ1-1; TRBD1 matches 10 bases. Germline CDR1 MGHRA, CDR2 YSYEKL. After removal of 2 bases from V and 0 bases from J, the junction contained 6 bases not matched to a gene. The CDR3 spans 17 residues. The CDR3 sequence: CASSQTPGQGMNTEAFF. CDR3 coding DNA: TGCGCCAGCAGCCAAACCCCGGGACAGGGGATGAACACTGAAGCTTTCTTT.

The chain links TRBV3-1 (or the pseudogene TRBV3-2) to TRBJ1-1, with D unresolved. Trimming shortened V by 1 base and J by 7 bases, and 10 bases separated the two germline ends. The CDR3 is made up of 13 amino acids. The germline gives CDR1 LGHDT, CDR2 YNNKEL (reference sequence). This CDR3 is CASSQGSYGEAFF. The CDR3 nucleotides read TGTGCCAGCAGCCAAGGCTCTTACGGTGAAGCTTTCTTT.

The V and J genes are TRBV27 and TRBJ1-6; TRBD1 might be the D (6 bases). Per the germline V gene, CDR1 is MNHEY and CDR2 is SMNVEV (reference sequence). V was cut by 6 bases and J by 6 bases, with 15 bases left in between. This CDR3 region has 15 residues. CDR3 sequence reads: CASSSQGLGNSPLHF. CDR3 DNA: TGTGCCAGCAGCTCACAGGGTTTAGGTAATTCACCCCTCCACTTT.

This clone was observed a single time. This chain uses TRBV18 with TRBJ1-5, with a weak D call TRBD1 (5 bases). V lost 6 bases, J lost 7 bases, and 25 bases lay in between. This CDR3 is 17 amino acids long. Per germline, CDR1 KGHSH and CDR2 LQKENI. CDR3 sequence (DNA): TGTGCCAGCTCCCCCCAGGGAAGTGGGTTCTCGTACCAGCCCCAGCATTTT. This codes for CASSPQGSGFSYQPQHF.